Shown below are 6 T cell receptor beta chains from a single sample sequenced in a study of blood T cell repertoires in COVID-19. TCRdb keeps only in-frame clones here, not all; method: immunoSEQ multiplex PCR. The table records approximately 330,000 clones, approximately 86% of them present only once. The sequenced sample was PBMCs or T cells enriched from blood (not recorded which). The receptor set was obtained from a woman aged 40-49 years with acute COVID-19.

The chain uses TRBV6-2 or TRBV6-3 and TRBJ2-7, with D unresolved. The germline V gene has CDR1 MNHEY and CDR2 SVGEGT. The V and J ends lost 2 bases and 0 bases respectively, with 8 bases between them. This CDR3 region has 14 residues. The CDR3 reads CASSYTVGSYEQYF. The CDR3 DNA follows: TGTGCCAGCAGTTACACAGTAGGCTCCTACGAGCAGTACTTC.

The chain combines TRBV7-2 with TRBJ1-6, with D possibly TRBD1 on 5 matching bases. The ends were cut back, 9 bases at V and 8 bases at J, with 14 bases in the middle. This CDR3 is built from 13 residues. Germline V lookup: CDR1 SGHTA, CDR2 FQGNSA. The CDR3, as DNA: TGTGCCAGTAAAGGGGCCTCCCATTCACCCCTCCACTTT. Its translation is CASKGASHSPLHF.

The CDR3, as DNA: TGTGCCAGCAGCCCTTACTACGAGCAGTACTTC. Amino acid sequence: CASSPYYEQYF. The chain employs TRBV7-2 and TRBJ2-7; D call uncertain. The CDR3 consists of 11 residues. CDR1 and CDR2 (germline): SGHTA, FQGNSA. Between the trimmed V and J ends, which lost 5 bases and 3 bases, there was a span of 5 bases.

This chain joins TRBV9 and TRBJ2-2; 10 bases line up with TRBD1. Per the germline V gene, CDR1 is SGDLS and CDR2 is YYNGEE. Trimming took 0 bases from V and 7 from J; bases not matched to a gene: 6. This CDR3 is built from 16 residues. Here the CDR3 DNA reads TGTGCCAGCAGCGTAGCGGGACAGGGGAGTGGCGGGGAGCTGTTTTTT. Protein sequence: CASSVAGQGSGGELFF.

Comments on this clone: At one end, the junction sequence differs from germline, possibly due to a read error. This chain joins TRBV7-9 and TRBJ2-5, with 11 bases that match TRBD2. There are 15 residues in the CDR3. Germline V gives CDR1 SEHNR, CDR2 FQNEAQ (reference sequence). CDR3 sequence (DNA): TGTGCCAGCAGCTTTTCGACTAGCGGGACAGAGGCCCAGTACTTC. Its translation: CASSFSTSGTEAQYF.

This CDR3 reads CATSSTGGQGAYGYTF. The CDR3 nucleotides are TGTGCCACCAGCTCAACAGGGGGACAGGGGGCCTATGGCTACACCTTC. V and J are TRBV15 and TRBJ1-2, with 12 bases aligning to TRBD1. The CDR3 consists of 16 residues. CDR1 and CDR2 from the germline V gene are LNHNV and YYDKDF (reference sequence). Trimming took 5 bases from V and 4 from J; bases not matched to a gene: 8.